This T cell receptor beta chain was retrieved from a study of OX40 agonist ivuxolimab in advanced cancers. This clone was counted once. Its specificity is unknown. There are 13 residues in the CDR3. The V and J ends lost 5 bases and 3 bases respectively, with 11 bases between them. Germline assignment: CDR1 LNHDA and CDR2 SQIVND (reference sequence). Here immunoSEQ multiplex PCR was the method, and the copy in TCRdb shows in-frame clones only, minus some. The sample carries under 40,000 clones, 89% recorded once. Notes on the study in general: Expanded clones belonging to CD8+ T cells outnumbered, on average, those of CD4+.

The receptor was derived from an adult with an advanced solid tumor such as melanoma, head and neck, liver or kidney cancer. The sample consisted of CD4+ or CD8+ T cells sorted from blood, taken in a trial of the OX40 agonist ivuxolimab. This chain links TRBV19 with TRBJ2-7; D unresolved. The CDR3 region is CASSLTVLYEQYF. The CDR3 coding sequence is TGTGCCAGTAGTCTAACAGTCCTCTACGAGCAGTACTTC.